A single sample gave rise to the 21 T cell receptor beta chains below, sequenced in a study of blood T cell repertoires in COVID-19. Assay used: immunoSEQ multiplex PCR; TCRdb lists only in-frame clones, some missing. The sample lists approximately 360,000 clones, 90% occurring once. Sequences were obtained from peripheral blood. Every receptor here comes from a man between 18 and 29 years old with active or convalescent COVID-19.

The DNA of the CDR3 is TGTGCCAGCAGCTTAGCGACTAGCGGGGGGTATGAGCAGTTCTTC. Residues: CASSLATSGGYEQFF. The chain uses TRBV7-2 and TRBJ2-1; 13 bases fit TRBD2. CDR1 is SGHTA and CDR2 is FQGNSA in the germline V gene. Trimming took 0 bases from V and 8 from J; bases not matched to a gene: 1. The CDR3 totals 15 residues.

J is TRBJ2-2 and V is TRBV2; 7 bases agree with TRBD1. Germline V gives CDR1 SNHLY, CDR2 FYNNEI. The CDR3 is 15 amino acids. V shed 6 bases and J 0 bases; nucleotides not matched to a gene: 4. The CDR3 nucleotides are TGTGCCAGCAGGACAGGGACCCCGAACACCGGGGAGCTGTTTTTT. It translates to CASRTGTPNTGELFF.

CDR3 sequence (DNA): TGTGCCAGCAGTGAATGGGGAGGGGACGAGCAGTACTTC. This translates into CASSEWGGDEQYF. V gene TRBV6-1 combines with J gene TRBJ2-7; TRBD2 matches at 7 bases. V lost 2 bases and J lost 5; bases outside the gene matches: 3. Germline values: CDR1 MNHNS, CDR2 SASEGT. This CDR3 spans 13 amino acids.

The count of this clone is one. V and J are TRBV29-1 and TRBJ1-2, with TRBD1 identical over 7 bases. The CDR3 has 12 amino acids. Germline V CDR1 and CDR2: SQVTM, ANQGSEA. After removal of 6 bases from V and 2 bases from J, the junction contained 3 bases not matched to a gene. This chain's CDR3 is CSVATGNYGYTF. The CDR3 bases are TGCAGCGTCGCGACAGGGAACTATGGCTACACCTTC.

This sequence joins TRBV7-2 and TRBJ2-7; D is possibly TRBD1 (5 bases). The CDR3 contains 16 residues. CDR1 and CDR2 (germline): SGHTA, FQGNSA. V lost 6 bases and J lost 0, with 18 bases in between. The CDR3 bases are TGTGCCAGCAGGGGGCTCGGTCCCGGGCCCTCCTACGAGCAGTACTTC. The encoded protein is CASRGLGPGPSYEQYF.

The DNA of the CDR3 is TGTGCCAGCAGTTACTCGAACGGAGGTCAGCCCCAGCATTTT. This translates into CASSYSNGGQPQHF. The V call is TRBV6-5, the J call TRBJ1-5; no clear D gene. Per the germline V gene, CDR1 is MNHEY and CDR2 is SVGAGI. The CDR3 is 14 residues long. V lost 0 bases to trimming and J lost 6 bases, with 9 bases between them.

V usage is TRBV9 and J usage is TRBJ1-4; TRBD1 matches 9 bases. Germline lookup yields CDR1 SGDLS and CDR2 YYNGEE. The CDR3 spans 14 residues. V gave up 3 bases and J gave up 5 bases; unmatched junction bases: 2. In nucleotides, the CDR3 is TGTGCCAGCAGCGGTGGGACAGGGAATGAAAAACTGTTTTTT. Protein sequence: CASSGGTGNEKLFF.

CDR3 coding DNA: TGTGCCAGCAGCTCACCACTCGACAGGGGTGGGGGGAGCAATCAGCCCCAGCATTTT. This sequence encodes CASSSPLDRGGGSNQPQHF. The chain is built from TRBV7-2 and TRBJ1-5, with TRBD1 matching over 8 bases. CDR3 length: 19 residues. Trimming removed 4 bases from V and 1 base from J; junction bases left unmatched: 15. Per germline, CDR1 SGHTA and CDR2 FQGNSA.

The gene calls are TRBV30 and TRBJ2-7, with 10 bases that match TRBD2. V dropped 2 bases and J dropped 3; count of bases not matched to a gene: 7. Germline loops: CDR1 GTSNPN, CDR2 SVGIG (reference sequence). This CDR3 has 15 residues. CDR3: CAWSPSSGSVYEQYF. CDR3 nucleotide sequence: TGTGCCTGGAGTCCTTCTAGCGGGAGTGTCTACGAGCAGTACTTC.

The gene calls are TRBV28 and TRBJ1-6; a possible D gene is TRBD1 (6 bases). Trimming took off 5 bases at V and 4 bases at J, with 15 bases between the two ends. The germline V gene encodes CDR1 MDHEN and CDR2 SYDVKM. This CDR3 contains 16 residues. The CDR3 is CASSAIDRRYNSPLHF. CDR3 sequence (DNA): TGTGCCAGCAGTGCCATTGACAGGAGATATAATTCACCCCTCCACTTT.

The chain carries TRBV13 and TRBJ2-3, with D possibly being TRBD2 (5 bases). CDR3 size: 16 residues. Germline-derived CDR1 and CDR2 are PRHDT and FYEKMQ (reference sequence). V was shortened by 1 base and J by 8 bases, with 19 bases between the two germline ends. The CDR3 nucleotides are TGTGCCAGCAGCTTAGAGGGAGTTAAATTTTTATCTACGCAGTATTTT. Protein sequence: CASSLEGVKFLSTQYF.

The chain employs TRBV27 and TRBJ1-2; possible D gene TRBD1, 5 bases. Germline V gene sequence: CDR1 MNHEY, CDR2 SMNVEV (reference sequence). Trimming cost V 5 bases and J 2 bases, with 12 bases left between them. The CDR3 loop spans 14 amino acids. The CDR3 reads CASSPGVPNYGYTF. The CDR3 DNA is TGTGCCAGCAGTCCGGGGGTGCCAAACTATGGCTACACCTTC.

The chain combines TRBV4-3 with TRBJ1-1, with D maybe TRBD1 (5 bases). Germline values: CDR1 LGHNA, CDR2 YSLEER. Trimming left V 2 bases short and J 3 bases short, with 16 bases between. The CDR3 contains 16 residues. The CDR3 here is CASSQHSAGSYTEAFF. CDR3 in DNA: TGCGCCAGCAGCCAACATTCGGCAGGGTCCTACACTGAAGCTTTCTTT.

V is TRBV6-9 and J is TRBJ1-5, with D uncertain. The CDR3 runs 15 residues. The V gene lost 0 bases and the J gene lost 7 bases, with 13 bases spanning the gap. Germline assignment: CDR1 MNHGY and CDR2 SVAAGI. CDR3 in amino acids: CASSYSRPRRQPQHF. CDR3 DNA: TGTGCCAGCAGTTATTCCCGCCCTCGGAGACAGCCCCAGCATTTT.

The rearrangement joins TRBV11-2 to TRBJ2-7, with D tentatively TRBD1 (6 bases). CDR1 is SGHAT, CDR2 FQNNGV, per germline. The V end lost 5 bases, the J end lost 0 bases, and 17 bases lay between the germline ends. The CDR3 totals 16 residues. The CDR3 nucleotides read TGTGCCAGCAGCCCCCAAACAGGGCTCGGCTCCTACGAGCAGTACTTC. Translation: CASSPQTGLGSYEQYF.

The CDR3 reads CASSQAGTGNTIYF. DNA for the CDR3: TGCGCCAGCAGCCAAGCCGGTACTGGAAACACCATATATTTT. The V and J genes are TRBV4-1 and TRBJ1-3; D is unresolved. Germline V CDR1 and CDR2: MGHRA, YSYEKL. The germline V and J ends were trimmed by 1 base and 2 bases, with 6 bases remaining between them. The CDR3 extends over 14 amino acids.

The chain joins TRBV6-2 or TRBV6-3 to TRBJ1-5; D perhaps matches TRBD1 (6 bases). Trimming left V 6 bases short and J 0 bases short, with 18 bases between. The germline CDR1 and CDR2 sequences are MNHEY and SVGEGT. The CDR3 contains 17 residues. This chain's CDR3 is CASSLLGGPLSNQPQHF. As DNA, the CDR3 is TGTGCCAGCAGCCTACTAGGGGGACCCCTTAGCAATCAGCCCCAGCATTTT.

The CDR3 region has the DNA TGTGCCAGTAGTACATCGACAGGGTCAATGTCTCAGCCCCAGCATTTT. This sequence encodes CASSTSTGSMSQPQHF. The V call is TRBV19, the J call TRBJ1-5, with TRBD1 matching over 7 bases. The germline CDR1 and CDR2 sequences are LNHDA and SQIVND (reference sequence). The J segment lost 6 bases and the V segment lost 4 bases, leaving 12 bases of the junction unmatched. CDR3 length equals 16 residues.

This chain joins TRBV19 and TRBJ1-2, with D unresolved. Germline CDR1 LNHDA, CDR2 SQIVND (reference sequence). This CDR3 is built from 15 residues. V lost 0 bases to trimming and J lost 3 bases, with 11 bases between them. The CDR3 reads CASSIDHHTHYGYTF. CDR3 nucleotides: TGTGCCAGTAGTATAGATCATCACACCCACTATGGCTACACCTTC.

The CDR3 DNA reads as TGTGCCAGCAGCCGAAACAGGGACTACGAGCAGTACTTC. It is translated as CASSRNRDYEQYF. The V and J genes are TRBV7-8 and TRBJ2-7, with a possible D match to TRBD1 (6 bases). Trimming shortened V by 5 bases and J by 3 bases, and 11 bases separated the two germline ends. The germline gives CDR1 SGHVS, CDR2 FQNEAQ. This CDR3 is 13 amino acids long.

The chain recombines TRBV28 with TRBJ2-5; the match to TRBD2 covers 9 bases. Germline V CDR1 and CDR2: MDHEN, SYDVKM. CDR3 length: 16 residues. Trimming at V came to 3 bases and at J to 5 bases, leaving 10 bases not matched to a gene. CDR3 protein: CASSLGLLSGSETQYF. Here the CDR3 DNA reads TGTGCCAGCAGTTTGGGCCTACTTAGCGGGAGCGAGACCCAGTACTTC.